The rows below give T cell receptor beta chains drawn from one sample of a study of control samples from healthy donors and cancer patients. Some clones are missing from TCRdb's copy, which holds only in-frame ones; the method was immunoSEQ multiplex PCR. The listing contains around 190,000 clones. The sequenced sample consisted of blood. The receptors come from a woman in her 30s in good health. The CDR3 runs from the conserved cysteine through the conserved F or W. A D gene is named only where the DNA matches it firmly.

d_gene,j_gene,v_gene,CDR3aa,CDR3nt
NA,TRBJ1-5,TRBV6-2/TRBV6-3,CASSRPPHSVSSNQPQHF,TGTGCCAGCAGTAGACCGCCCCACAGTGTGAGCAGCAATCAGCCCCAGCATTTT
TRBD2,TRBJ2-3,TRBV11-2,CASSPDILAGTTDTQYF,TGTGCCAGCAGCCCCGATATACTAGCGGGGACCACAGATACGCAGTATTTT
NA,TRBJ1-6,TRBV5-6,CASSFPGRDNSPLHF,TGTGCCAGCAGCTTTCCAGGGCGTGATAATTCACCCCTCCACTTT
NA,TRBJ1-5,TRBV18,CASSPGDQGWGNQPQHF,TGTGCCAGCTCACCGGGGGATCAGGGCTGGGGTAATCAGCCCCAGCATTTT
NA,TRBJ1-1,TRBV7-3,CASSRTLNTEAFF,TGTGCCAGCAGCCGGACATTGAACACTGAAGCTTTCTTT
NA,TRBJ1-1,TRBV19,CASSQPQGRTEAFF,TGTGCCAGTAGTCAACCGCAGGGACGGACTGAAGCTTTCTTT
NA,TRBJ2-7,TRBV4-1,CASSQVHPESEQYF,TGCGCCAGCAGCCAAGTACACCCCGAGAGCGAGCAGTACTTC
NA,TRBJ1-1,TRBV9,CASTLGPYTEAFF,TGTGCCAGCACCTTAGGGCCTTACACTGAAGCTTTCTTT
TRBD1,TRBJ2-7,TRBV15,CATSREGTGREYEQYF,TGTGCCACCAGCAGAGAGGGGACAGGGCGGGAATACGAGCAGTACTTC
TRBD1,TRBJ1-1,TRBV6-5,CASRQGGEAFF,TGTGCCAGCAGACAGGGGGGTGAAGCTTTCTTT
NA,TRBJ2-1,TRBV7-6,CASSLKWEGGYNEQFF,TGTGCCAGCAGCTTAAAATGGGAAGGAGGGTACAATGAGCAGTTCTTC